A single T cell receptor (beta chain) is shown here with its context. Its antigen is unidentified. The data were obtained in a study of graft-versus-host responses after intestinal transplantation. Study overall: Each patient got anti-thymocyte globulin induction, then tacrolimus and steroids for roughly 3 years.

Study results and limitations: In patients with graft-donor T cell macrochimerism, allograft graft-versus-host to host-versus-graft clonal ratios were high.

This table comes from immunoSEQ multiplex PCR, and its TCRdb copy is limited to in-frame clones, with some not included. The data contain about 20,000 clones, around three quarters of them seen just once; the ten biggest clones take up around 3.3%. Per germline, CDR1 MNHEY and CDR2 SMNVEV (reference sequence). CDR3 length: 14 residues. The V and J ends lost 5 bases and 1 base respectively, with 11 bases between them. The starting material, graft tissue, was processed to release intraepithelial and lamina propria lymphocytes. The rearrangement uses TRBV27 and TRBJ2-5, with D possibly TRBD2 on 6 matching bases. The source is a human patient who received an intestinal transplant, so some T cells may come from the graft donor. The specimen was ileum tissue, collected 12 days after intestinal transplant. CDR3 nucleotides: TGTGCCAGCAGTCTCGCGGGGTCCCAAGAGACCCAGTACTTC. This encodes CASSLAGSQETQYF.